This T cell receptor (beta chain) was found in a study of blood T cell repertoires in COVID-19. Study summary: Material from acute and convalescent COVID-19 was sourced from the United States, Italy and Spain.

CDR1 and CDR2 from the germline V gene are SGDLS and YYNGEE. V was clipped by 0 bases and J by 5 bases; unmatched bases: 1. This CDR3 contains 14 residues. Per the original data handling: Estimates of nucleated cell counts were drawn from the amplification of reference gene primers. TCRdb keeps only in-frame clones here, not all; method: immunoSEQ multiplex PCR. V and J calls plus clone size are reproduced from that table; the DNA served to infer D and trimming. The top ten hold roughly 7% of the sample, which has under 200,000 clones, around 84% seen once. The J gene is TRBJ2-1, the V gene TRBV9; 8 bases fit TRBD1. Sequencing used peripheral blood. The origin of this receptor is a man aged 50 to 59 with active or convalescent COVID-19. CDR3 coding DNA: TGTGCCAGCAGCGTAGCGGGACAGGACAATGAGCAGTTCTTC. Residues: CASSVAGQDNEQFF. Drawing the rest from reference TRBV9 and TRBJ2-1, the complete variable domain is DSGVTQTPKHLITATGQRVTLRCSPRSGDLSVYWYQQSLDQGLQFLIQYYNGEERAKGNILERFSAQQFPDLHSELNLSSLELGDSALYFCASSVAGQDNEQFFGPGTRLTVL.